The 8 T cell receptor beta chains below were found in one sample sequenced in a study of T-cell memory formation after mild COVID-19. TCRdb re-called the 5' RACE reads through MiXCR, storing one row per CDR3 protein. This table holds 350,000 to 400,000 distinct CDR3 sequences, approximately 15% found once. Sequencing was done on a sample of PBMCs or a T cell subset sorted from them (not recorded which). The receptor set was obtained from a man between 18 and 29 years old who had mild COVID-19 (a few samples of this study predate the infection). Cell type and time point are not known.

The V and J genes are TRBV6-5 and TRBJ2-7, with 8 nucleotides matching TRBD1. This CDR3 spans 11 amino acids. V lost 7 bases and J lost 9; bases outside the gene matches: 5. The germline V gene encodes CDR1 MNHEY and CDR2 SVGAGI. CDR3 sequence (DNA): TGTGCCAGCACCGACAGGGGTGCGCAGTACTTC. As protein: CASTDRGAQYF.

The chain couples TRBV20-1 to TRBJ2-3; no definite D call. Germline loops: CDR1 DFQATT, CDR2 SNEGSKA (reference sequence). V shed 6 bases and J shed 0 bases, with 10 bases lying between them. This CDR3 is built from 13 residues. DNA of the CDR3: TGCAGTGCACTTTCCGGCAGCACAGATACGCAGTATTTT. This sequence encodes CSALSGSTDTQYF.

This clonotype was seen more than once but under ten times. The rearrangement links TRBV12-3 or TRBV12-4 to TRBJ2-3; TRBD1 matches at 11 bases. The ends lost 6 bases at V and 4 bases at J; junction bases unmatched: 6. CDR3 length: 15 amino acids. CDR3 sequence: CASRRTGGTADTQYF. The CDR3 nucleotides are TGTGCCAGCAGGCGGACAGGGGGCACGGCAGATACGCAGTATTTT.

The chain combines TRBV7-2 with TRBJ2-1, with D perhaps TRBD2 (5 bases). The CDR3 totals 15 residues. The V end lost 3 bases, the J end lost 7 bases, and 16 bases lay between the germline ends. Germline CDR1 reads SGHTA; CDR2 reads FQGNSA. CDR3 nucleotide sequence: TGTGCCAGCAGCTTGGACTCGGGCAGGCGGAATGAGCAGTTCTTC. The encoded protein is CASSLDSGRRNEQFF.

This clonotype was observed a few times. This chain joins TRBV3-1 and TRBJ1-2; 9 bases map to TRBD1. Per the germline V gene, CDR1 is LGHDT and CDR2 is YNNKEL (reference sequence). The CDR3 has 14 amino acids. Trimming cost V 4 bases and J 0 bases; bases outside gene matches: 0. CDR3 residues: CASSRQGANYGYTF. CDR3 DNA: TGTGCCAGCAGCCGACAGGGGGCTAACTATGGCTACACCTTC. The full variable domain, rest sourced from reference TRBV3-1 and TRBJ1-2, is DTAVSQTPKYLVTQMGNDKSIKCEQNLGHDTMYWYKQDSKKFLKIMFSYNNKELIINETVPNRFSPKSPDKAHLNLHINSLELGDSAVYFCASSRQGANYGYTFGSGTRLTVV.

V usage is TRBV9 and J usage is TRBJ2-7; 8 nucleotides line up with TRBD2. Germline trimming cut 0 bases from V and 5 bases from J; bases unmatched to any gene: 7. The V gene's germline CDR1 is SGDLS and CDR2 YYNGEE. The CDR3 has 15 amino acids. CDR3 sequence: CASSVAPAGEDEQYF. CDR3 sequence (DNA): TGTGCCAGCAGCGTAGCTCCAGCGGGGGAGGACGAGCAGTACTTC.

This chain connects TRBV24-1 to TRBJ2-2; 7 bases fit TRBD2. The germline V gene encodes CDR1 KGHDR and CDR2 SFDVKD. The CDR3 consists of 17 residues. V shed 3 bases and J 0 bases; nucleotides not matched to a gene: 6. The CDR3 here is CATSDTDGGTNTGELFF. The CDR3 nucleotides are TGTGCCACCAGTGATACAGACGGGGGGACGAACACCGGGGAGCTGTTTTTT.

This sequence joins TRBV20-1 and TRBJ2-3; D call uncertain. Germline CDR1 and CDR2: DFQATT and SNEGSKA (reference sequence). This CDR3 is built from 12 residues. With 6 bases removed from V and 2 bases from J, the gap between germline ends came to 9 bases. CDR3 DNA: TGCAGTGCCGGATCCGTCACAGATACGCAGTATTTT. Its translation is CSAGSVTDTQYF.